This TCR beta chain stems from a study of identical twins. V was shortened by 0 bases and J by 3 bases, with 9 bases between the two germline ends. The CDR3 totals 14 residues. From germline, CDR1 is MNHEY and CDR2 SVGAGI. This clonotype was seen a few times. TCRdb reprocessed the 5' RACE reads with MiXCR, giving one entry per CDR3 protein. The sample lists 600,000 to 700,000 distinct CDR3 sequences; about 20% were seen once. These same data were also listed under a study on T cells expressing NK-cell markers.

This chain connects TRBV6-5 to TRBJ2-7; D unresolved. The material sequenced was PBMCs. The receptor was derived from a woman between 18 and 29 years old in good health. CDR3 DNA sequence: TGTGCCAGCAGTTACTCGTCGCAGAGCTACGAGCAGTACTTC. Translated, it gives CASSYSSQSYEQYF.